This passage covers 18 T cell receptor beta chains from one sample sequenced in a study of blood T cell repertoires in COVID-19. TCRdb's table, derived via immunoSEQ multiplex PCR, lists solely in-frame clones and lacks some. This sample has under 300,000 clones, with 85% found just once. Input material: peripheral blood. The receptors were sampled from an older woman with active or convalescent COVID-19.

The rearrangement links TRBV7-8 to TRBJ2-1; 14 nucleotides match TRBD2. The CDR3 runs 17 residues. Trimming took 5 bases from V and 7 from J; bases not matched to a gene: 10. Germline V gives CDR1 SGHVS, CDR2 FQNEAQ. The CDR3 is CASSPFGLAGGNNEQFF. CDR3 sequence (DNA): TGTGCCAGCAGCCCCTTCGGACTAGCGGGAGGTAATAATGAGCAGTTCTTC.

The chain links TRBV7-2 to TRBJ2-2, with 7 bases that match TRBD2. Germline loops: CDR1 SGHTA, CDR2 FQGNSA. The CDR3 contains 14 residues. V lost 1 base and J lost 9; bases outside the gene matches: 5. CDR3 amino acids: CASSLDGGGRELFF. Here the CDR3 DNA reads TGTGCCAGCAGCTTAGATGGGGGAGGGAGGGAGCTGTTTTTT.

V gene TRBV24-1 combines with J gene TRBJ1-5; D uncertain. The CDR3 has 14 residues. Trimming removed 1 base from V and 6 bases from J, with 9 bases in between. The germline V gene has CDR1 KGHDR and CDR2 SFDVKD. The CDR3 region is CATSDFPSVQPQHF. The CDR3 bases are TGTGCCACCAGTGATTTCCCTTCGGTTCAGCCCCAGCATTTT.

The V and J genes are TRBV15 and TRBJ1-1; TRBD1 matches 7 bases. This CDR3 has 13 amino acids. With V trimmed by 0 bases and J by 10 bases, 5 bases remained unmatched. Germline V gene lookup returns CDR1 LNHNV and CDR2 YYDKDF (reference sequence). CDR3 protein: CATSRDGDSRAFF. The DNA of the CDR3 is TGTGCCACCAGCAGAGATGGGGACAGCCGAGCTTTCTTT.

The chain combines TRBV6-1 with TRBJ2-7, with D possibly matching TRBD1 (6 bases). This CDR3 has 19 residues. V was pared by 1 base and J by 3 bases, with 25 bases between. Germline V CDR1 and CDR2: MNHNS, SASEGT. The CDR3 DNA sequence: TGTGCCAGCAGTGAAGGAGCAGGGGACCTTTCCAAAACCGGCTACGAGCAGTACGTC. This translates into CASSEGAGDLSKTGYEQYV.

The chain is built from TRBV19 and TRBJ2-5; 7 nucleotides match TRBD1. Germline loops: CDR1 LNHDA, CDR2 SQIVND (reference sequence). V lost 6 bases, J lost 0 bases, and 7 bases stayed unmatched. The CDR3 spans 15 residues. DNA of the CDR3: TGTGCCAGTAGCCTAGAGGGGGCTAACCAAGAGACCCAGTACTTC. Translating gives CASSLEGANQETQYF.

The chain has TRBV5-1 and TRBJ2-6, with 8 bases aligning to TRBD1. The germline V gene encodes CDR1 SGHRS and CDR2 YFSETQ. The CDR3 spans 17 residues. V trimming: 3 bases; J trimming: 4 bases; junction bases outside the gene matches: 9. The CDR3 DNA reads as TGCGCCAGCAGCTCCGCGGACAGGGTGTCGGGGGCCAACGTCCTGACTTTC. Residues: CASSSADRVSGANVLTF.

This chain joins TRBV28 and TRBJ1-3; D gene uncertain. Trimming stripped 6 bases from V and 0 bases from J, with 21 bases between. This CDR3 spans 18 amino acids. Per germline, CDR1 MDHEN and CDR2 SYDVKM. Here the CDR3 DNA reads TGTGCCAGCAGCCTCCCAGAAGTGACACAGAGCTCTGGAAACACCATATATTTT. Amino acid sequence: CASSLPEVTQSSGNTIYF. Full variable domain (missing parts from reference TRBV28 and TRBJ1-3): DVKVTQSSRYLVKRTGEKVFLECVQDMDHENMFWYRQDPGLGLRLIYFSYDVKMKEKGDIPEGYSVSREKKERFSLILESASTNQTSMYLCASSLPEVTQSSGNTIYFGEGSWLTVV.

The DNA for the CDR3 is TGTGCCAGCAGCTTGGGACTAGCGGACGAGCAGTACTTC. It codes for CASSLGLADEQYF. V usage is TRBV14 and J usage is TRBJ2-7; 11 positions match TRBD2. CDR1 and CDR2 (germline): SGHDN, FVKESK. The CDR3 spans 13 residues. With V trimmed by 5 bases and J by 5 bases, 2 bases remained unmatched.

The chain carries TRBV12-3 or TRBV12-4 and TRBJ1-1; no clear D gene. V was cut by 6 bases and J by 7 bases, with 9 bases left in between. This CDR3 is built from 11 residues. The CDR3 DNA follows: TGTGCCAGCAGCCTATACGGTGAAGCTTTCTTT. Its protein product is CASSLYGEAFF.

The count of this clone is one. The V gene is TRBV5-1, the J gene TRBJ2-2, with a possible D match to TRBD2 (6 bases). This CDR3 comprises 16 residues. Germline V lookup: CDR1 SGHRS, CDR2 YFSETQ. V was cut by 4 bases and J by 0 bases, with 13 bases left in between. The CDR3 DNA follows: TGCGCCAGCAGCATCCGGGACTTAGCGAACACCGGGGAGCTGTTTTTT. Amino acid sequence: CASSIRDLANTGELFF.

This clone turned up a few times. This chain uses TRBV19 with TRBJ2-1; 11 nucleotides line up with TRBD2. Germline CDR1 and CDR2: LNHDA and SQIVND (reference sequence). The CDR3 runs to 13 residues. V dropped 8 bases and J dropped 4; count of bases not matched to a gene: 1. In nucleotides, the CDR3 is TGTGCCAGTGGGACTAGCGGATACAATGAGCAGTTCTTC. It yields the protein CASGTSGYNEQFF. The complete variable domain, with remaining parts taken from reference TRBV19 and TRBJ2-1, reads DGGITQSPKYLFRKEGQNVTLSCEQNLNHDAMYWYRQDPGQGLRLIYYSQIVNDFQKGDIAEGYSVSREKKESFPLTVTSAQKNPTAFYLCASGTSGYNEQFFGPGTRLTVL.

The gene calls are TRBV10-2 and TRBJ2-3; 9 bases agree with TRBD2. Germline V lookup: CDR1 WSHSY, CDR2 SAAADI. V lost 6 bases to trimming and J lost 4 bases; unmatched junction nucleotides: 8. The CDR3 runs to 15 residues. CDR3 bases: TGCGCCAGCAGCCGCTCTAGCGGGATAGCAGATACGCAGTATTTT. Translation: CASSRSSGIADTQYF.

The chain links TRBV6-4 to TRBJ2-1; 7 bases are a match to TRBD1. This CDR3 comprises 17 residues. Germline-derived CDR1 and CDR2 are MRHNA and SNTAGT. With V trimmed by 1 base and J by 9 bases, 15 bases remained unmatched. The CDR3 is CASSDYGLKGAHGEQFF. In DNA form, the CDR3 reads TGTGCCAGCAGTGACTACGGACTCAAGGGGGCCCACGGTGAGCAGTTCTTC.

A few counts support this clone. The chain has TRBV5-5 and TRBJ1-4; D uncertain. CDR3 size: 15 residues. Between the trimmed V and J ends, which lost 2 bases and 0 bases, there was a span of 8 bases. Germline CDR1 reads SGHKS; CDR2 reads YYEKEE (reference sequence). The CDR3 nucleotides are TGTGCCAGCAGCTTACAGTTAGCAACTAATGAAAAACTGTTTTTT. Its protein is CASSLQLATNEKLFF. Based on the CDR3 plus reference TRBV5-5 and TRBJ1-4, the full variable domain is DAGVTQSPTHLIKTRGQQVTLRCSPISGHKSVSWYQQVLGQGPQFIFQYYEKEERGRGNFPDRFSARQFPNYSSELNVNALLLGDSALYLCASSLQLATNEKLFFGSGTQLSVL.

This CDR3 is CAITENRGNQPQHF. The CDR3, as DNA: TGTGCCATCACCGAAAACAGGGGCAATCAGCCCCAGCATTTT. The V and J genes are TRBV10-3 and TRBJ1-5, with a weak D call TRBD1 (6 bases). V lost 7 bases and J lost 2, with 12 bases in between. Looked up from germline, CDR1 is ENHRY and CDR2 is SYGVKD. The CDR3 has 14 residues.

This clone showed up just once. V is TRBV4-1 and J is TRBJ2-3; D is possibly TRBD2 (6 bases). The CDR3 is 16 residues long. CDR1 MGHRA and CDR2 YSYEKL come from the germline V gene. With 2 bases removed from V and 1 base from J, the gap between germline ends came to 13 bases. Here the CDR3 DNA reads TGCGCCAGCAGCCAAACGGCTAGCGCGGGCACAGATACGCAGTATTTT. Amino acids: CASSQTASAGTDTQYF.

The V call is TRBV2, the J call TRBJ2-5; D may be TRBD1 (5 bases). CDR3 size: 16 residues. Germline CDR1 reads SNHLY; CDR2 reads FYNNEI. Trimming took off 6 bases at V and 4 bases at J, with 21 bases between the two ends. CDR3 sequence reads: CASSEDGIRRAETQYF. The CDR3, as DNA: TGTGCCAGCAGCGAGGATGGGATCCGCAGGGCAGAGACCCAGTACTTC.